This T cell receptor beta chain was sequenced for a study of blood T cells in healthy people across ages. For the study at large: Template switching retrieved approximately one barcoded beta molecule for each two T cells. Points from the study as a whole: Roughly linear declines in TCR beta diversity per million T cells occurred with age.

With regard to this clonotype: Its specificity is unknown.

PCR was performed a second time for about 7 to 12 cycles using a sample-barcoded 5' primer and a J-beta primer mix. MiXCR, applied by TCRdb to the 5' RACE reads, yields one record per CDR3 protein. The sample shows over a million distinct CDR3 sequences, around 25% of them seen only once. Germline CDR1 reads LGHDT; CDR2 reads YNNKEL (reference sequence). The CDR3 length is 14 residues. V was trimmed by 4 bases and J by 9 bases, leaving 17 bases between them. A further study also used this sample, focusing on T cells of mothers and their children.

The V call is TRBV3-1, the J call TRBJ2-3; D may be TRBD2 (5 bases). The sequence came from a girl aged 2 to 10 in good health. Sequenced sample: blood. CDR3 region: CASSRQLEDSTQYF. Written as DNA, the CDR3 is TGTGCCAGCAGCCGCCAGCTCGAGGACTCGACGCAGTATTTT.